This T cell receptor (beta chain) stems from a study of tumor-infiltrating lymphocytes in localized non-small cell lung cancer. Trimming took 0 bases from V and 1 from J, leaving 8 bases between them. The CDR3 is made up of 15 amino acids. Germline V gives CDR1 MRHNA, CDR2 SNTAGT. This clone turned up a few times. The table came from immunoSEQ multiplex PCR; TCRdb's copy has only in-frame clones and leaves some out. The sample holds under 10,000 clones, 70% to 85% seen once. This sequence was found in a human donor with non-small cell lung cancer. Sequenced input: uninvolved lung tissue not adjacent to the tumor. V gene TRBV6-4 combines with J gene TRBJ2-3; tentative D call: TRBD1 (5 bases). The CDR3 region is CASSDSQGGTDTQYF. The CDR3 coding sequence is TGTGCCAGCAGTGACTCCCAGGGCGGCACAGATACGCAGTATTTT.